This T cell receptor beta chain was identified during a study of blood T cells in healthy people across ages. Every sample gave at least 6 micrograms of total RNA when it was extracted. Primers used in a second PCR of roughly 7 to 11 cycles were a sample-barcoded 5' primer and a J-beta primer mix. TCRdb recomputed calls from the 5' RACE reads with MiXCR, one row per CDR3 protein. The sample has over a million distinct CDR3 sequences; roughly 45% are singletons. Sequences were obtained from blood. The clonotype originates from a young woman in good health.

The CDR3 nucleotides are TGTGCCAGCAGCGTAGCCGAGCTAAATGAGCAGTTCTTC. Protein: CASSVAELNEQFF. This chain joins TRBV9 and TRBJ2-1; D unclear. This CDR3 region has 13 residues. V lost 0 bases and J lost 7, with 8 bases in between. Germline lookup yields CDR1 SGDLS and CDR2 YYNGEE.